One sample yielded the 15 T cell receptor beta chains listed below, sequenced in a study. MiXCR was run by TCRdb on the 5' RACE reads, yielding one entry per CDR3 protein. Here the sample spans 35,000 to 50,000 distinct CDR3 sequences, less than 25% being singletons. Treg sorting used a CD4+CD25+CD127-/low gate. Sequences were obtained from Tregs sorted from blood. Source of these receptors: a female donor with breast cancer.

The table lists this clonotype with many counts. The chain combines TRBV20-1 with TRBJ1-3, with D hard to call. V lost 1 base and J lost 0, with 13 bases in between. Germline V gene data show CDR1 as DFQATT and CDR2 as SNEGSKA (reference sequence). The CDR3 sequence is 16 residues long. CDR3 in DNA: TGCAGTGCTAGAGTGCCAGACACCATCTCTGGAAACACCATATATTTT. Protein sequence: CSARVPDTISGNTIYF.

This clonotype was detected only a few times. V gene TRBV19 combines with J gene TRBJ2-2; D not resolved. This CDR3 region has 10 residues. CDR1 and CDR2 (germline): LNHDA, SQIVND (reference sequence). Trimming pared 7 bases from V and 6 bases from J, leaving 3 bases between. CDR3 residues: CASKAGELFF. CDR3 bases: TGTGCCAGTAAGGCCGGGGAGCTGTTTTTT.

This clonotype was recorded once. V gene TRBV15 combines with J gene TRBJ2-6; the match to TRBD1 covers 9 bases. This CDR3 comprises 17 residues. V trimming: 0 bases; J trimming: 7 bases; junction bases outside the gene matches: 7. Germline V gene data show CDR1 as LNHNV and CDR2 as YYDKDF (reference sequence). The CDR3 loop reads CATSRDGTGREANVLTF. CDR3 in DNA: TGTGCCACCAGCAGAGATGGGACAGGGCGAGAAGCCAACGTCCTGACTTTC.

This chain connects TRBV29-1 to TRBJ1-2; D gene unclear. With 2 bases removed from V and 4 bases from J, the gap between germline ends came to 8 bases. Germline assignment: CDR1 SQVTM and CDR2 ANQGSEA. This CDR3 region has 12 residues. As DNA, the CDR3 is TGCAGCGTTGAATGGCGTAGCTATGGCTACACCTTC. It yields the protein CSVEWRSYGYTF.

The genes are TRBV2 and TRBJ2-1; 7 bases align to TRBD1. The germline CDR1 and CDR2 sequences are SNHLY and FYNNEI. This CDR3 is built from 13 residues. Trimming removed 7 bases from V and 6 bases from J; junction bases left unmatched: 6. The CDR3 is CASKGGASNEQFF. CDR3 DNA: TGTGCCAGCAAAGGGGGCGCCTCCAATGAGCAGTTCTTC.

This clonotype was counted many times. The gene calls are TRBV6-6 and TRBJ1-2, with 9 bases aligning to TRBD1. The germline gives CDR1 MNHNY, CDR2 SVGAGI (reference sequence). This CDR3 contains 14 residues. The V gene end was trimmed by 10 bases and the J gene end by 6 bases; junction bases not matched to a gene: 12. The CDR3 spells CATENPGQGNGYTF. The CDR3 DNA follows: TGTGCCACCGAAAACCCGGGACAGGGAAATGGCTACACCTTC.

With respect to this clonotype: Possible read error: a much larger clone is one base away. This sequence joins TRBV20-1 and TRBJ2-7, with D possibly TRBD2 on 5 matching bases. CDR3 length: 13 amino acids. The germline V gene encodes CDR1 DFQATT and CDR2 SNEGSKA (reference sequence). As DNA, the CDR3 is TGCAGTGCCGGCCCCGGAGGCTCCCACGAGCAGTACTTC. This gives the protein CSAGPGGSHEQYF.

This clonotype was detected only once. This sequence may be a read error, since a much larger clone differs from it by one base. V usage is TRBV4-1 and J usage is TRBJ1-2, with TRBD1 matching over 9 bases. Germline V gene lookup returns CDR1 MGHRA and CDR2 YSYEKL. The CDR3 sequence is 15 residues long. Trimming at V came to 3 bases and at J to 4 bases, leaving 6 bases not matched to a gene. CDR3 protein: CASSHPETGGYGYTF. In DNA form, the CDR3 reads TGCGCCAGCAGCCACCCTGAGACAGGGGGCTATGGCTACACCTTC.

This clonotype occurred a few times. The rearrangement links TRBV18 to TRBJ2-7, with TRBD2 matching 7 bases. With V trimmed by 3 bases and J by 7 bases, 9 bases remained unmatched. The CDR3 is made up of 14 amino acids. The germline gives CDR1 KGHSH, CDR2 LQKENI. The CDR3 DNA reads as TGTGCCAGCTCACCCGGACTAGGAACGGGGGAGCAGTACTTC. Encoded protein: CASSPGLGTGEQYF.

The table lists this clonotype with a few counts. This rearrangement joins TRBV6-2 or TRBV6-3 to TRBJ1-1, with D hard to call. V was pared by 5 bases and J by 4 bases, with 11 bases between. Germline V CDR1 and CDR2: MNHEY, SVGEGT. The CDR3 loop spans 13 amino acids. The DNA for the CDR3 is TGTGCCAGCAGTGGCGCGGATGGCACTGAAGCTTTCTTT. Amino acid sequence: CASSGADGTEAFF.

This clonotype is classed as medium-sized. CDR3 bases: TGCGCCAGCAGCCCGAATAGCGGGAGAGGTGAGCAGTTCTTC. It specifies CASSPNSGRGEQFF. This rearrangement joins TRBV4-1 to TRBJ2-1; 9 bases line up with TRBD2. Germline V gene lookup returns CDR1 MGHRA and CDR2 YSYEKL. The CDR3 totals 14 residues. J lost 9 bases, V lost 4 bases, and 7 bases had no gene match.

The chain links TRBV28 to TRBJ2-3, with TRBD2 identical over 12 bases. The CDR3 length is 18 residues. Germline CDR1 MDHEN, CDR2 SYDVKM. The V and J ends lost 5 bases and 5 bases, in that order; junction bases with no gene match: 14. As DNA, the CDR3 is TGTGCCAGCAGTCTCCAGACTAGCGGGAGAACGGGTGGAGATACGCAGTATTTT. It codes for CASSLQTSGRTGGDTQYF.

The genes are TRBV5-1 and TRBJ2-5; D gene uncertain. The CDR3 is made up of 15 amino acids. Deletions cut 0 bases from V and 5 bases from J, with 14 bases between. Germline V gene data show CDR1 as SGHRS and CDR2 as YFSETQ. CDR3 coding DNA: TGCGCCAGCAGCTTGGCCTTCGGTTTTGGTGAGACCCAGTACTTC. Encoded protein: CASSLAFGFGETQYF. Full variable domain (rest looked up from reference TRBV5-1 and TRBJ2-5): KAGVTQTPRYLIKTRGQQVTLSCSPISGHRSVSWYQQTPGQGLQFLFEYFSETQRNKGNFPGRFSGRQFSNSRSEMNVSTLELGDSALYLCASSLAFGFGETQYFGPGTRLLVL.

This clonotype was detected only a few times. The CDR3 is CASSTGTSGSTDTQYF. The CDR3 region has the DNA TGTGCCAGCAGCACTGGGACTAGCGGGAGCACAGATACGCAGTATTTT. This chain uses TRBV7-9 with TRBJ2-3; 12 bases align to TRBD2. This CDR3 is 16 amino acids long. The V segment lost 5 bases and the J segment 0 bases; nucleotides outside the gene matches: 3. Germline CDR1 SEHNR, CDR2 FQNEAQ (reference sequence).

This clonotype was counted only a few times. CDR3 nucleotides: TGCAGTGCCCCCACAGGGGAGGGGGAGACCCAGTACTTC. Protein product: CSAPTGEGETQYF. The chain couples TRBV20-1 to TRBJ2-5, with D possibly being TRBD1 or TRBD2 (7 bases each). With 6 bases removed from V and 5 bases from J, the gap between germline ends came to 16 bases. The CDR3 extends over 13 amino acids. CDR1 and CDR2 from the germline V gene are DFQATT and SNEGSKA (reference sequence).